This T cell receptor (beta chain) was profiled in a study of blood T cell repertoires in COVID-19. Study-level information: Samples representing acute and convalescent COVID-19 were sourced from the United States, Italy and Spain. T cells, B-cell-depleted T cells, or PBMCs supplied cDNA or gDNA.

In the authors' workflow: Cell counts per sample came from amplifying reference gene primers. Profiling relied on immunoSEQ multiplex PCR, and the TCRdb table lists in-frame clones only, not all of them. The DNA was the basis for D and trimming; V, J and clone size are from that table. This sample has about 310,000 clones, with approximately 87% found just once. Trimming removed 6 bases from V and 0 bases from J; junction bases left unmatched: 6. CDR1 is MDHEN and CDR2 is SYDVKM in the germline V gene. The CDR3 consists of 18 residues. The specimen sequenced was peripheral blood. This clonotype was obtained from a woman aged 50 to 60 who had recovered from COVID-19. The chain links TRBV28 to TRBJ2-1, with 15 positions matching TRBD2. In DNA form, the CDR3 reads TGTGCCAGCAGAGACGGGACTAGCGGGAGGAGCTCCTACAATGAGCAGTTCTTC. Residues: CASRDGTSGRSSYNEQFF.